These T cell receptor beta chains were read from a single sample in a study of blood T cell repertoires in COVID-19. The assay was immunoSEQ multiplex PCR, and TCRdb's table has in-frame clones only and misses some. The table includes about 210,000 clones, approximately 81% detected once. Sequenced: peripheral blood. The source is a woman at least 80 years old with COVID-19, enrolled during active disease. Each CDR3 is given with its conserved first and last residue. A D gene is named only where the DNA matches it firmly. Expanded clones get a size class; other rows say once, few or many, or leave the size out.

>TRBV6-5|once|.|TRBJ2-1
TGTGCCAGCAGTTCCGGCCAGACTAGAACTGATGAGCAGTTCTTC
CASSSGQTRTDEQFF
>TRBV4-2|.|.|TRBJ1-4
TGTGCCAGCAGCCAAGAAGTTGTGGGCGTTGAAAAACTGTTTTTT
CASSQEVVGVEKLFF
>TRBV2|.|.|TRBJ2-5
TGTGCCAGCAGTGTGGGGCTAGCGCATTCTAACGGGGACCAGTACTTC
CASSVGLAHSNGDQYF
>TRBV5-4|.|.|TRBJ2-7
TGTGCCAGCAGCTTGGGGGCAGGGGCCTACGAGCAGTACTTC
CASSLGAGAYEQYF
>TRBV3-1/TRBV3-2|.|.|TRBJ1-5
TGTGCCAGCAGCCAAGGAGGAAATGGCAATCAGCCCCAGCATTTT
CASSQGGNGNQPQHF
>TRBV19|.|.|TRBJ2-1
TGTGCCAGTAGTAGAACGGGCAGGGGAACGAATGAGCAGTTCTTC
CASSRTGRGTNEQFF
>TRBV27|.|TRBD1|TRBJ1-1
TGTGCCAGCAGCGGACAGGGACTAATCGGAACTGAAGCTTTCTTT
CASSGQGLIGTEAFF
>TRBV25-1|.|.|TRBJ2-4
TGTGCCAGCATACGGCGGAGAGAAGCCAAAAACATTCAGTACTTC
CASIRRREAKNIQYF
>TRBV7-2|.|.|TRBJ2-1
TGTGCCAGCAGCTCGGGGGTGGCCGCTGAGCAGTTCTTC
CASSSGVAAEQFF
>TRBV6-5|.|TRBD1|TRBJ1-4
TGTGCCAGCAGTTTTTTGCCGGGACAGGGGAATGAAAAACTGTTTTTT
CASSFLPGQGNEKLFF
>TRBV28|.|TRBD1|TRBJ1-2
TGTGCCAGCAATACTGGACAGGGCGCTTTGAATAGTGGCTACACCTTC
CASNTGQGALNSGYTF
>TRBV18|.|.|TRBJ1-3
TGTGCCAGCTCACCAGAACAGGCTGGAAACACCATATATTTT
CASSPEQAGNTIYF
>TRBV5-1|.|TRBD1|TRBJ1-2
TGCGCCAGCAGCATGGGACAGGGGAACTATGGCTACACCTTC
CASSMGQGNYGYTF
>TRBV3-1/TRBV3-2|once|TRBD1|TRBJ1-3
TGTGCCAGCAGAGGGACAGGCATTGCAAACACCATATATTTT
CASRGTGIANTIYF
>TRBV5-6|.|.|TRBJ2-7
TGTGCCAGCAGCTCGACCGAAATGAGGGAGCAGTACTTC
CASSSTEMREQYF